This entry lists 22 T cell receptor beta chains sequenced from one sample in a study of Graves' ophthalmopathy and Graves' hyperthyroidism. Researchers took RNA transcripts and amplified TCR beta CDR3 regions from them. Investigators did first-round RT-PCR with HTBI primers, then second-round multiplex PCR. TCRdb re-derived calls from the multiplex PCR reads in MiXCR, one entry per CDR3 protein. The table lists about 340,000 distinct CDR3 sequences, roughly 15% of them singletons. The sequenced material came from peripheral blood. The source is an adult man with Graves' ophthalmopathy.

There are many counts of this clonotype. The chain employs TRBV7-3 and TRBJ2-7; 9 bases line up with TRBD1. The CDR3 contains 15 residues. V trimming: 0 bases; J trimming: 11 bases; junction bases outside the gene matches: 11. Germline CDR1 reads SGHTA; CDR2 reads FQGTGA. CDR3 region: CASSLTQRRTGVEYF. The CDR3 bases are TGTGCCAGCAGCTTAACCCAACGTCGGACAGGGGTTGAGTACTTC.

This clonotype was picked up many times. This rearrangement joins TRBV19 to TRBJ1-5; TRBD1 is a possible D gene (5 bases). The CDR3 is 19 amino acids. Germline V lookup: CDR1 LNHDA, CDR2 SQIVND (reference sequence). Between the trimmed V and J ends, which lost 8 bases and 0 bases, there was a span of 26 bases. CDR3 in DNA: TGTGCCAGTGGAGATGGGGGACTGATGTCGGTCTTTAGCAATCAGCCCCAGCATTTT. Its protein is CASGDGGLMSVFSNQPQHF.

The sample holds many counts of this clonotype. Likely a read error: the CDR3 ends without its conserved phenylalanine or tryptophan. The chain recombines TRBV7-8 with TRBJ2-5; D not resolved. The CDR3 has 14 amino acids. The germline CDR1 and CDR2 sequences are SGHVS and FQNEAQ. For the CDR3, the DNA is TGTACCAGCAGCTTAGGCCCCAGTCAAGAGACCCAGTACTCC. Translation: CTSSLGPSQETQYS.

This clonotype showed up many times. This chain links TRBV20-1 with TRBJ1-5; 9 bases map to TRBD1. The germline gives CDR1 DFQATT, CDR2 SNEGSKA (reference sequence). The CDR3 is made up of 15 amino acids. V lost 6 bases and J lost 3; bases outside the gene matches: 9. This CDR3 is CSAGQGSIINQPQHF. The CDR3 bases are TGCAGTGCGGGACAGGGTTCGATTATCAATCAGCCCCAGCATTTT.

The sample holds many counts of this clonotype. The rearrangement joins TRBV3-1 to TRBJ2-7; TRBD2 matches 7 bases. Germline V gene sequence: CDR1 LGHDT, CDR2 YNNKEL (reference sequence). The CDR3 covers 15 residues. Trimming took 4 bases from V and 3 from J; bases not matched to a gene: 9. CDR3 residues: CASSPSGGSGYEQYF. DNA for the CDR3: TGTGCCAGCAGCCCATCGGGGGGATCCGGCTACGAGCAGTACTTC.

Many counts were recorded for this clonotype. The chain carries TRBV19 and TRBJ2-7, with D perhaps TRBD1 (6 bases). V lost 3 bases and J lost 6, with 15 bases in between. The germline CDR1 and CDR2 sequences are LNHDA and SQIVND (reference sequence). The CDR3 spans 14 residues. The CDR3, as DNA: TGTGCCAGTAGTATTGAGACAGGATGGAGCGAGCAGTACTTC. It is translated as CASSIETGWSEQYF.

This clonotype has at least ten counts. The chain combines TRBV7-2 with TRBJ1-5; the match to TRBD1 covers 10 bases. The CDR3 loop spans 15 amino acids. Losses at the gene ends were 4 bases for V and 3 bases for J; bases not matched to a gene: 3. Germline V gene lookup returns CDR1 SGHTA and CDR2 FQGNSA. CDR3 DNA sequence: TGTGCCAGCAGCTCGGACAGGGGGGTCAATCAGCCCCAGCATTTT. Amino acid sequence: CASSSDRGVNQPQHF.

Ten or more counts support this clonotype. The chain recombines TRBV12-3 or TRBV12-4 with TRBJ1-2; 10 nucleotides agree with TRBD1. With 2 bases clipped from V and 5 bases from J, the junction kept 8 bases outside the gene matches. The CDR3 loop spans 16 amino acids. DNA of the CDR3: TGTGCCAGCAGTTTATCGTGGGACAGGGGAAAATATGGCTACACCTTC. This codes for CASSLSWDRGKYGYTF.

This clonotype was recorded many times. An end of the junction differs from the germline gene, which may be a read error. This chain connects TRBV9 to TRBJ1-1; D is possibly TRBD1 (5 bases). Germline values: CDR1 SGDLS, CDR2 YYNGEE. The CDR3 length is 17 residues. The DNA of the CDR3 is TGTGCCAGCAGCGTAGGGCCCCATGGGGGTCATGGTACTGGAGCTTTCTTT. It is translated as CASSVGPHGGHGTGAFF. The entire variable domain, with the rest obtained from reference TRBV9 and TRBJ1-1, is as follows: DSGVTQTPKHLITATGQRVTLRCSPRSGDLSVYWYQQSLDQGLQFLIQYYNGEERAKGNILERFSAQQFPDLHSELNLSSLELGDSALYFCASSVGPHGGHGTGAFFGQGTRLTVV.

The rearrangement joins TRBV10-2 to TRBJ1-5, with no clear D. CDR1 and CDR2 (germline): WSHSY, SAAADI. V was pared by 0 bases and J by 6 bases, with 9 bases between. This CDR3 is built from 14 residues. The DNA for the CDR3 is TGCGCCAGCAGTGAGTCAACAATAGGTCAGCCCCAGCATTTT. This gives the protein CASSESTIGQPQHF.

The chain employs TRBV12-3 or TRBV12-4 and TRBJ2-7, with 7 positions matching TRBD2. Trimming removed 6 bases from V and 3 bases from J; junction bases left unmatched: 5. CDR3 length: 13 amino acids. The CDR3 sequence is CASSLSGDYEQYF. CDR3 DNA: TGTGCCAGCAGCTTGAGCGGGGACTACGAGCAGTACTTC.

This clonotype was seen many times. The gene calls are TRBV20-1 and TRBJ1-2; no definite D call. The CDR3 consists of 12 residues. The germline V gene has CDR1 DFQATT and CDR2 SNEGSKA (reference sequence). V lost 0 bases, J lost 8 bases, and 10 bases lay in between. The CDR3 here is CSAREGPWGYTF. DNA for the CDR3: TGCAGTGCTAGAGAAGGGCCCTGGGGCTACACCTTC.

This clonotype was seen only once. One end of the junction is discordant with germline, which a read error may explain. The chain recombines TRBV7-2 with TRBJ1-3, with a tentative D call TRBD1 (5 bases). Germline CDR1 SGHTA, CDR2 FQGNSA. CDR3 size: 12 residues. This CDR3 reads CASSLPGLELDF. The CDR3 DNA reads as TGTGCCAGCAGCTTACCGGGACTCGAGTTAGATTTT.

The V and J genes are TRBV30 and TRBJ2-7; the D gene is possibly TRBD1 (5 bases). This CDR3 contains 12 residues. Trimming took 2 bases from V and 6 from J, leaving 11 bases between them. Germline-derived CDR1 and CDR2 are GTSNPN and SVGIG (reference sequence). CDR3 region: CAWSISGIEQYF. Written as DNA, the CDR3 is TGTGCCTGGAGTATTTCAGGGATCGAGCAGTACTTC.

The table lists this clonotype with many counts. The chain employs TRBV2 and TRBJ2-5; D gene ambiguous. Trimming shortened V by 2 bases and J by 4 bases, and 14 bases separated the two germline ends. This CDR3 comprises 15 residues. CDR1 and CDR2 from the germline V gene are SNHLY and FYNNEI. CDR3 sequence: CASSESSQFGETQYF. In DNA, the CDR3 is TGTGCCAGCAGTGAATCGTCGCAATTCGGAGAGACCCAGTACTTC.

The chain joins TRBV6-1 to TRBJ2-7; 11 nucleotides agree with TRBD1. V was pared by 7 bases and J by 2 bases, with 7 bases of the junction left unmatched. The CDR3 consists of 15 residues. Germline CDR1 reads MNHNS; CDR2 reads SASEGT. The CDR3 region is CASTDPGQGAYEQYF. The CDR3 bases are TGTGCCAGCACCGATCCGGGACAGGGGGCCTACGAGCAGTACTTC.

This clonotype was counted ten times or more. This chain connects TRBV15 to TRBJ2-6; D might be TRBD1 (6 bases). Germline V lookup: CDR1 LNHNV, CDR2 YYDKDF (reference sequence). The CDR3 is made up of 15 amino acids. Between the trimmed V and J ends, which lost 3 bases and 4 bases, there was a span of 10 bases. The CDR3 protein is CATSSAGAGANVLTF. Written as DNA, the CDR3 is TGTGCCACCAGCAGCGCAGGGGCCGGGGCCAACGTCCTGACTTTC.

This clonotype was observed at least ten times. This chain uses TRBV6-1 with TRBJ2-7; no firm D call. The CDR3 loop spans 16 amino acids. Germline V gene data show CDR1 as MNHNS and CDR2 as SASEGT. Trimming left V 4 bases short and J 3 bases short, with 19 bases between. The CDR3 region has the DNA TGTGCCAGCAGTGGATTTACGGCCAGCATCTACTACGAGCAGTACTTC. Protein product: CASSGFTASIYYEQYF.

This clonotype was counted only a few times. The chain has TRBV27 and TRBJ1-2; TRBD1 agrees at 9 bases. Trimming at V came to 4 bases and at J to 0 bases, leaving 3 bases not matched to a gene. There are 15 residues in the CDR3. The V gene's germline CDR1 is MNHEY and CDR2 SMNVEV (reference sequence). The CDR3 nucleotides are TGTGCCAGCAGTTCACGACAGGGGGCTAACTATGGCTACACCTTC. Its protein product is CASSSRQGANYGYTF.

In its sample, this clonotype was seen many times. The CDR3 sequence: CASSLSAGFSSPLHF. DNA of the CDR3: TGTGCCAGCAGTTTATCCGCAGGGTTTAGTTCACCCCTCCACTTT. The V and J genes are TRBV28 and TRBJ1-6, with D possibly being TRBD1 (5 bases). In germline, CDR1 is MDHEN, CDR2 SYDVKM. V lost 1 base, J lost 9 bases, and 13 bases lay in between. The CDR3 is made up of 15 amino acids.

This clonotype was seen ten or more times. The chain employs TRBV5-1 and TRBJ1-5; TRBD1 agrees at 7 bases. Germline V CDR1 and CDR2: SGHRS, YFSETQ. CDR3 size: 15 residues. V shed 4 bases and J 4 bases; nucleotides not matched to a gene: 8. CDR3 amino acids: CASSEGTVANQPQHF. The CDR3 region has the DNA TGCGCCAGCAGCGAGGGGACAGTGGCAAATCAGCCCCAGCATTTT.

This clonotype was seen ten or more times. The chain couples TRBV6-1 to TRBJ1-1; tentatively, D is TRBD1 (5 bases). Looked up from germline, CDR1 is MNHNS and CDR2 is SASEGT. Trimming pared 4 bases from V and 7 bases from J, leaving 16 bases between. The CDR3 loop spans 14 amino acids. Here the CDR3 reads CASSATRGTSEAFF. CDR3 nucleotides: TGTGCCAGCAGTGCGACCCGGGGGACGAGTGAAGCTTTCTTT.